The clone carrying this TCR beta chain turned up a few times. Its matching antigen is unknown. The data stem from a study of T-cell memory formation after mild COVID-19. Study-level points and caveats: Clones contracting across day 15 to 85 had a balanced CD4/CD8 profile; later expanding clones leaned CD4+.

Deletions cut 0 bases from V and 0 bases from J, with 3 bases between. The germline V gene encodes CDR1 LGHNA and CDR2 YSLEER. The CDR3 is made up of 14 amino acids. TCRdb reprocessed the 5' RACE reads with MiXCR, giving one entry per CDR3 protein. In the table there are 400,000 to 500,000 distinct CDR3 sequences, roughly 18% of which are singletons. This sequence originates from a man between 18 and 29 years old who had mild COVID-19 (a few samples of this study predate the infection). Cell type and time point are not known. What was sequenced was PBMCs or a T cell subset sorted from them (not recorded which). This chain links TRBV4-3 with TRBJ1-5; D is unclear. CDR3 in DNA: TGCGCCAGCAGCCAAGATACTAGCAATCAGCCCCAGCATTTT. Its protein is CASSQDTSNQPQHF.